This T cell receptor (beta chain) appears in the sequencing data of a study of blood T cell repertoires in COVID-19. Regarding this clone: The sample carries other DNA sequences with the same CDR3.

Trimming removed 1 base from V and 2 bases from J, with 9 bases in between. The CDR3 runs 14 residues. In germline, CDR1 is SGHRS, CDR2 YFSETQ. Sequenced by immunoSEQ multiplex PCR; TCRdb stores in-frame clones only, minus some. The profile shows around 500,000 clones, around 85% of them singletons. The receptor was derived from a human donor in a cohort sampled during active COVID-19. Sequenced sample: peripheral blood. The rearrangement links TRBV5-1 to TRBJ1-2; D gene unclear. CDR3 DNA sequence: TGCGCCAGCAGCTTGTCTGGGCAGAACTATGGCTACACCTTC. It is translated as CASSLSGQNYGYTF.